The T cell receptor (beta chain) under discussion was sequenced for a study of response to subunit inactivated influenza vaccine. Whole-study results and caveats: Each seasonal flu vaccination may recruit only limited new T cells, authors suggested.

TCRdb re-derived calls from the RT-PCR reads in MiXCR, one entry per CDR3 protein. This sample has approximately 530,000 distinct CDR3 sequences, with under 9% found just once. The germline V and J ends were trimmed by 6 bases and 1 base, with 9 bases remaining between them. From germline, CDR1 is DFQATT and CDR2 SNEGSKA (reference sequence). This CDR3 is 12 amino acids long. In its sample, this clonotype was seen a few times. Its matching antigen is unknown. The sequencing here drew on PBMCs from blood, taken about 24 months after vaccination. The chain recombines TRBV20-1 with TRBJ2-5; D perhaps matches TRBD2 (5 bases). The TCR sequence derives from a man between 50 and 75 years old who received an inactivated influenza vaccine. The CDR3 sequence: CSAPRGQETQYF. CDR3 DNA: TGCAGTGCCCCACGGGGCCAAGAGACCCAGTACTTC.